These T cell receptor beta chains were read from a single sample in a study of T cells in localized non-small cell lung cancer. Clones were read by immunoSEQ multiplex PCR, and TCRdb kept only the in-frame ones, dropping some. The data show approximately 150,000 clones, around 92% seen once. Material: peripheral blood, obtained before any cancer treatment. All receptors come from a female donor of 60 years or more with stage I lung adenocarcinoma. CDR3s include the opening cysteine and the closing phenylalanine or tryptophan. A D gene is named only where the DNA matches it firmly. Clone size, where shown, is once, few, many, or a class for clones that have expanded.

abundance	v_gene	j_gene	d_gene	CDR3nt	CDR3aa
NA	TRBV30	TRBJ1-4	NA	TGTGCCTGGAGTATTCCGGGTCTTGAAAAACTGTTTTTT	CAWSIPGLEKLFF
NA	TRBV27	TRBJ2-3	TRBD2	TGTGCCAGCACGGGGCTAGCGGGCACAGATACGCAGTATTTT	CASTGLAGTDTQYF
NA	TRBV5-4	TRBJ2-7	TRBD2	TGTGCCAGCAGCAATAGCGGGGGGATAGGCTCCTACGAGCAGTACTTC	CASSNSGGIGSYEQYF
NA	TRBV23-1	TRBJ2-3	TRBD1	TGCGCCAGCAGTCAGGGGGACAGGGGGCTGGATACGCAGTATTTT	CASSQGDRGLDTQYF
NA	TRBV30	TRBJ2-7	TRBD2	TGTGCCCGGGGGGAGGCAGGTTCCACTTACGAGCAGTACTTC	CARGEAGSTYEQYF
NA	TRBV6-5	TRBJ2-3	NA	TGTGCCAGCAAAAGGGACGGCACAGATACGCAGTATTTT	CASKRDGTDTQYF
NA	TRBV18	TRBJ1-4	NA	TGTGCCAGCTCAGGAACCGGGGCCGACGGTGAAAAACTGTTTTTT	CASSGTGADGEKLFF
NA	TRBV7-3	TRBJ2-1	TRBD2	TGTGCCAGCAGCTTAGGGGGAGGGACTAGCAAGCCGGGCAATGAGCAGTTCTTC	CASSLGGGTSKPGNEQFF
NA	TRBV10-1	TRBJ1-1	NA	TGCGCCAGCAGTGAGTCGGGACGGAACACTGAAGCTTTCTTT	CASSESGRNTEAFF
once	TRBV15	TRBJ2-7	NA	TGTGCCACCAGCAGCAGAAGTGGGACTTTGGAGCACGAGCAGTACTTC	CATSSRSGTLEHEQYF
NA	TRBV29-1	TRBJ2-2	TRBD2	TGCAGCGTTGCTTTTTCCAGCGGGGCGAACACCGGGGAGCTGTTTTTT	CSVAFSSGANTGELFF
NA	TRBV5-6	TRBJ1-2	NA	TGTGCCAGCAGCTTGGTTTTCAGGGCCGATGGCTACACCTTC	CASSLVFRADGYTF
NA	TRBV5-1	TRBJ2-1	NA	TGCGCCAGCAGCCTCCTTGGGGAGATGGACCTAAATGAGCAGTTCTTC	CASSLLGEMDLNEQFF
NA	TRBV13	TRBJ1-1	NA	TGTGCCAGCGCACCCCAGAATACTGAAGCTTTCTTT	CASAPQNTEAFF
NA	TRBV9	TRBJ2-7	NA	TGTGCCAGCAGCGTAGATGTTCGCCACGAGCAGTACTTC	CASSVDVRHEQYF
NA	TRBV6-9	TRBJ2-6	TRBD1	TGTGCCAGCAGTTATAAGGAGACAGGGGGCGCTAAGTATGCTGGGGCCAACGTCCTGACTTTC	CASSYKETGGAKYAGANVLTF
NA	TRBV7-9	TRBJ2-7	TRBD2	TGTGCCAGCAGCGAAAGTGGACTAGCGGGAGGTGAGCAGTACTTC	CASSESGLAGGEQYF
NA	TRBV6-5	TRBJ1-1	TRBD1	TGTGCCAGCAGTGAGACAGGGGTCACTGAAGCTTTCTTT	CASSETGVTEAFF
NA	TRBV7-8	TRBJ2-5	NA	TGTGCCAGCAGCTTTACAGGGTACGAGACCCAGTACTTC	CASSFTGYETQYF
NA	TRBV25-1	TRBJ2-2	NA	TGTGCCAGCAGTAGCCCCGGGACGGCGAACACCGGGGAGCTGTTTTTT	CASSSPGTANTGELFF
NA	TRBV7-9	TRBJ1-1	NA	TGTGCCAGCACCCCCATTGGAGGGGCCACTGAAGCTTTCTTT	CASTPIGGATEAFF
NA	TRBV6-1	TRBJ2-7	NA	TGTGCCAGCAAGGGCCAGGGAGCTGGTGGCAGTCAGCAGTACTTC	CASKGQGAGGSQQYF
NA	TRBV9	TRBJ1-4	NA	TGTGCCAGCAGCGTTAGCCTAGATGAAAAACTGTTTTTT	CASSVSLDEKLFF
NA	TRBV6-6	TRBJ1-2	NA	TGTGCCAGCAGTTACTCGGGGCCATCCTATGGCTACACCTTC	CASSYSGPSYGYTF
NA	TRBV11-2	TRBJ1-2	TRBD1	TGTGCCAGCAGCCCGATCCAGACAGGGAAATATGGCTACACCTTC	CASSPIQTGKYGYTF
NA	TRBV19	TRBJ2-5	TRBD2	TGTGCCAGTGCGGAACTAGCGGGAGGGAGGGAGACCCAGTACTTC	CASAELAGGRETQYF
NA	TRBV2	TRBJ1-4	NA	TGTGCCAGCAGACTGGACTCTGAGGAAAAACTGTTTTTT	CASRLDSEEKLFF
NA	TRBV27	TRBJ2-3	TRBD2	TGTGCCAGCAGTTTATCGATTATACTAGCGGGAACCACAGATACGCAGTATTTT	CASSLSIILAGTTDTQYF
NA	TRBV27	TRBJ2-5	NA	TGTGCCAGCAGTACATGGGCGGAGGCGGAAGAGACCCAGTACTTC	CASSTWAEAEETQYF
NA	TRBV7-8	TRBJ2-5	TRBD2	TGTGCCAGCAGCTTGTATCCTAGCGGGAGGGCCCAGGAGACCCAGTACTTC	CASSLYPSGRAQETQYF
NA	TRBV30	TRBJ2-2	NA	TGTGCCTGGAGGGAGAGGGGCACCGGGGAGCTGTTTTTT	CAWRERGTGELFF
NA	TRBV5-1	TRBJ1-1	NA	TGCGCCAGCAGCTTGGATCCGGGGAGGACTGAAGCTTTCTTT	CASSLDPGRTEAFF
NA	TRBV28	TRBJ2-5	NA	TGTGCCAGCTCCCCTTCCGGGACCTCGAGGGAGACCCAGTACTTC	CASSPSGTSRETQYF
few	TRBV13	TRBJ1-2	NA	TGTGCCAGCAGCTTTGTAGGAAACTATGGCTACACCTTC	CASSFVGNYGYTF
NA	TRBV7-3	TRBJ2-7	TRBD2	TGTGCCAGCAGTTGGACTAGCGGTTCCTACGAGCAGTACTTC	CASSWTSGSYEQYF
NA	TRBV9	TRBJ1-1	TRBD1	TGTGCCAGCAGCGTAGAAGCAGGGGGCAGATACACTGAAGCTTTCTTT	CASSVEAGGRYTEAFF
once	TRBV7-9	TRBJ2-3	TRBD2	TGTGCCAGCAGCTTCCGAGCGGGAGGAAAGGATACGCAGTATTTT	CASSFRAGGKDTQYF
NA	TRBV5-4	TRBJ2-7	NA	TGTGCCAGCAGCTTGAGCCAGACCTACGAGCAGTACTTC	CASSLSQTYEQYF
NA	TRBV15	TRBJ2-5	TRBD2	TGTGCCACCAGCAGAGAGGTTCGCGGGAGAGGGGAGACCCAGTACTTC	CATSREVRGRGETQYF
NA	TRBV4-1	TRBJ2-6	TRBD1	TGCGCCAGCAGCCATTCCGGGGACAGAGCCACGCGGGCCAACGTCCTGACTTTC	CASSHSGDRATRANVLTF
NA	TRBV21-1	TRBJ1-1	NA	TGTGCCATCAAGACAGGGGGCTTGACTGAAGCTTTCTTT	CAIKTGGLTEAFF
NA	TRBV7-8	TRBJ2-7	NA	TGTGCCAGCAGCTTAGCGCAAGGGAAAAACGAGCAGTACTTC	CASSLAQGKNEQYF
NA	TRBV19	TRBJ2-7	NA	TGTGCCAGTAGTATAGACGGGAGTTCTTACGAGCAGTACTTC	CASSIDGSSYEQYF
NA	TRBV9	TRBJ1-2	TRBD1	TGTGCCAGCAGCACCCGGGGACAGCTCTATGGCTACACCTTC	CASSTRGQLYGYTF
NA	TRBV28	TRBJ2-3	TRBD2	TGTGCCAGCACTTCACTGTGGCGGGAGAACACAGATACGCAGTATTTT	CASTSLWRENTDTQYF